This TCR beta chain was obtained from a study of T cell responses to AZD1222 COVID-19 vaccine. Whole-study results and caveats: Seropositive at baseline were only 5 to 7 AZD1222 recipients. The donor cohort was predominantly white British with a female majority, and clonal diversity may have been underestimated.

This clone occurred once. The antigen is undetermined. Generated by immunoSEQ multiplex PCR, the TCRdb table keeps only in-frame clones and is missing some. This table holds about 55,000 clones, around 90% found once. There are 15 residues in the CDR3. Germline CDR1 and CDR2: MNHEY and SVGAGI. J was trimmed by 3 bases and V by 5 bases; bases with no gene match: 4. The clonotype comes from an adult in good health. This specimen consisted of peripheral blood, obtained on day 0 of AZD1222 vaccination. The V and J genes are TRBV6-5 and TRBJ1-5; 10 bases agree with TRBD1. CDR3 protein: CASSRGQGTNQPQHF. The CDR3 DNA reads TGTGCCAGCAGTAGGGGACAGGGGACCAATCAGCCCCAGCATTTT.